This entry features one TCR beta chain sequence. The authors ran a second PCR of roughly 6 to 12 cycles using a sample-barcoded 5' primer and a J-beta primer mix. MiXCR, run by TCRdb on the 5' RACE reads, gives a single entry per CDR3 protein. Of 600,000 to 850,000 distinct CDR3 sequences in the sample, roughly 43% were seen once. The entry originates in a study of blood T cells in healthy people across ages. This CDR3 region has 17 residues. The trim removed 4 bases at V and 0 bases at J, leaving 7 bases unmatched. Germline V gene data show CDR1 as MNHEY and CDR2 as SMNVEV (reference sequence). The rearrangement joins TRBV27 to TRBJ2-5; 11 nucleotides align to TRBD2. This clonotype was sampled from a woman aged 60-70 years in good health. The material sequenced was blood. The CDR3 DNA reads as TGTGCCAGCAGTTCCCTCCCGACTAGCGGGGACCAAGAGACCCAGTACTTC. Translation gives CASSSLPTSGDQETQYF.